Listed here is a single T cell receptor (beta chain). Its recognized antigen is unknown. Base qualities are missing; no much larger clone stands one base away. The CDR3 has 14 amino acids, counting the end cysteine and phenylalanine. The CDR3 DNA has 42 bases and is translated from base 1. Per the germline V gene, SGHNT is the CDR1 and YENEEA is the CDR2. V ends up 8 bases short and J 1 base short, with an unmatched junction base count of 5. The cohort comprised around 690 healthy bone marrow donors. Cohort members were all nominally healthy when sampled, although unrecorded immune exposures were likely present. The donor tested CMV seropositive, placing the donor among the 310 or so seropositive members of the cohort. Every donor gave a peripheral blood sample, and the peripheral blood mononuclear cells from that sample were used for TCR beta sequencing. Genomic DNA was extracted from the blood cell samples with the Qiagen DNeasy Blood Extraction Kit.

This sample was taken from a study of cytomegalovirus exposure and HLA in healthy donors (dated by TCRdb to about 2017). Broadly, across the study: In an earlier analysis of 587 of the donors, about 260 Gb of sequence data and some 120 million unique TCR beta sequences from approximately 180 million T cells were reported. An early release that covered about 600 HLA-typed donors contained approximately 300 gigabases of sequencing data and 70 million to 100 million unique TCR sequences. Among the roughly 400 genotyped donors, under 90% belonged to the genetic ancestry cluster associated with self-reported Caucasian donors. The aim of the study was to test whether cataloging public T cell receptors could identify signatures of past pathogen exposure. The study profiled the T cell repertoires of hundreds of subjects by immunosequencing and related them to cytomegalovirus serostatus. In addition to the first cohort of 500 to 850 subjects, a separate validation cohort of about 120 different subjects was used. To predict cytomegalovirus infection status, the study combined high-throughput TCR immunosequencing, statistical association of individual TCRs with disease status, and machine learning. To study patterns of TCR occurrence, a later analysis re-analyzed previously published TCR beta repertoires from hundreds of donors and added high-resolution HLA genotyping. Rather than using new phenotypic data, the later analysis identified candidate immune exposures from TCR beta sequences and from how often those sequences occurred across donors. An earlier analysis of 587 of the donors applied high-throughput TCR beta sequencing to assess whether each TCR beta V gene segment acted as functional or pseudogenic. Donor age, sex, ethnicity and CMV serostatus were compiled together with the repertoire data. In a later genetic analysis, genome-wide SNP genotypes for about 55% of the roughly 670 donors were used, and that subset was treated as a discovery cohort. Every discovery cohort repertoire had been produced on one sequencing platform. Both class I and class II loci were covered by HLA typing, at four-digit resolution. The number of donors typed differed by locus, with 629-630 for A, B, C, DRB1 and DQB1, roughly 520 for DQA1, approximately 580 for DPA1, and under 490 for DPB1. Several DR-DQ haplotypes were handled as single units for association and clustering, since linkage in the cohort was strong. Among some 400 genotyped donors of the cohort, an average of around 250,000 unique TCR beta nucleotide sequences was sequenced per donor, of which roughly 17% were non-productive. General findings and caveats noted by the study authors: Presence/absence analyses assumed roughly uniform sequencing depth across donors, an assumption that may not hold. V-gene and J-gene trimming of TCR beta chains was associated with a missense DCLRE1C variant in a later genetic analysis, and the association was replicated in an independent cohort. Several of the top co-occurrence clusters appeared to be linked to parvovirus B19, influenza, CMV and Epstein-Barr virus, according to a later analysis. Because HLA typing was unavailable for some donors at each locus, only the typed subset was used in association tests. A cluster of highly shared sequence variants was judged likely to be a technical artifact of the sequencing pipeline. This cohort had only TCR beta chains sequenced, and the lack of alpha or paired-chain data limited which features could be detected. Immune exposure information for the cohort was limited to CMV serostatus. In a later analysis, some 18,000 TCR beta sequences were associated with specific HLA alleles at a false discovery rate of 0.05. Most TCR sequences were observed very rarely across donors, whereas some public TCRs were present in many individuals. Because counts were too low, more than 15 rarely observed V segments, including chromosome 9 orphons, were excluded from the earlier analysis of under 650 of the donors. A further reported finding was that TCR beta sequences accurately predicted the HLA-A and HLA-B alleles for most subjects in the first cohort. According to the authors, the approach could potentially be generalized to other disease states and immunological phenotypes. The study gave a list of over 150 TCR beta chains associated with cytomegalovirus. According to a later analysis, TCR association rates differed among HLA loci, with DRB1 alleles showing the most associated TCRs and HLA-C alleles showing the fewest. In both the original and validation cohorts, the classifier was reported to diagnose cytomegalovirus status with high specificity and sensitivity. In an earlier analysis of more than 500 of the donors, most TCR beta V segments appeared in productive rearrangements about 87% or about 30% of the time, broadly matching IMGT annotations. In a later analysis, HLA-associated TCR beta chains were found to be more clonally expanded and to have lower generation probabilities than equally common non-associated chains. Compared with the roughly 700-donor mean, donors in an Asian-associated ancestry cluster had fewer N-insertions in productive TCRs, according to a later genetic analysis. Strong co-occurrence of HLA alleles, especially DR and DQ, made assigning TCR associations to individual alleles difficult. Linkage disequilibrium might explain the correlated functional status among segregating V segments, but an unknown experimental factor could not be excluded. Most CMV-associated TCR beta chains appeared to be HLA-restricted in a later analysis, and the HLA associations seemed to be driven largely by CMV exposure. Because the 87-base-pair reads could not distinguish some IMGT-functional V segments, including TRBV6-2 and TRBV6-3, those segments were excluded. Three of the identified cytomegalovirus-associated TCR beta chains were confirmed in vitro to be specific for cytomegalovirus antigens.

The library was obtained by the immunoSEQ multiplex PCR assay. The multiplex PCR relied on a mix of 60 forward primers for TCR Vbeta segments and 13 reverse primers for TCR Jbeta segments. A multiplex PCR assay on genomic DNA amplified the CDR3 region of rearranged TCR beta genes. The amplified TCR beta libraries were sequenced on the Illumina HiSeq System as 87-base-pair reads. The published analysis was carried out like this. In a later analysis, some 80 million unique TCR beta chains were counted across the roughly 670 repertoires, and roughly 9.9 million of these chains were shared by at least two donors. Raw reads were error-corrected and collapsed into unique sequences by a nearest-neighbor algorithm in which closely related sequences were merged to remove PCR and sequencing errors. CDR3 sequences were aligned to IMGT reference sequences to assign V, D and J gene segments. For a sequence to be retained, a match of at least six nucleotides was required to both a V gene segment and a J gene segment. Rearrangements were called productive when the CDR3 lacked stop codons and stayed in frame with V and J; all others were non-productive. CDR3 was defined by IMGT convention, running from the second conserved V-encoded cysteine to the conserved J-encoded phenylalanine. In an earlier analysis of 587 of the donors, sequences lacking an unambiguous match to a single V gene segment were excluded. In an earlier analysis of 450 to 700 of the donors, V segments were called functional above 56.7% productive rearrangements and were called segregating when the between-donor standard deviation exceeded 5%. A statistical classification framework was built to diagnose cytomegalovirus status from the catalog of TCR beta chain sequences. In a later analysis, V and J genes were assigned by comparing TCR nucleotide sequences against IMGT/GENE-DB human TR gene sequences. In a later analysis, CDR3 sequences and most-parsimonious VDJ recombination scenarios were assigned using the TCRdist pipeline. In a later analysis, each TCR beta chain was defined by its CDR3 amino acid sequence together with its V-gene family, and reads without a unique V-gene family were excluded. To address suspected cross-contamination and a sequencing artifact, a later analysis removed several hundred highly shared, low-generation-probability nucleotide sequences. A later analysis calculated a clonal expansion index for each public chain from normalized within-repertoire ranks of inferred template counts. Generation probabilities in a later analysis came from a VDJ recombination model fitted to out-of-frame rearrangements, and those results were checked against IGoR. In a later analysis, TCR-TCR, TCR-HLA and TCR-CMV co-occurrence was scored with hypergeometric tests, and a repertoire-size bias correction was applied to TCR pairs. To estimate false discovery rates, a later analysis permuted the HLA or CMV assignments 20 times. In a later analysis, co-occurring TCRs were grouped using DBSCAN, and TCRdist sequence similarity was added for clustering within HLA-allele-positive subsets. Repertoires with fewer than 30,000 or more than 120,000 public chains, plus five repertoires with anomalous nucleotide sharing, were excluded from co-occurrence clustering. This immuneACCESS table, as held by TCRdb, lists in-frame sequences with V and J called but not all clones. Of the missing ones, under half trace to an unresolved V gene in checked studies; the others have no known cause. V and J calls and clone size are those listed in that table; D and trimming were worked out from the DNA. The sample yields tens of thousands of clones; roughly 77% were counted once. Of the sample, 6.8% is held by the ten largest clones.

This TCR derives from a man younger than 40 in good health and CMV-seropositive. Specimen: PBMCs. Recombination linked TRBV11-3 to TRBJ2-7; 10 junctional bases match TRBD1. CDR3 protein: CASSGQGESYEQYF. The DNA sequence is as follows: TGTGCCAGCTCAGGACAGGGGGAGTCCTACGAGCAGTACTTC.